The 15 T cell receptor beta chains reported below all come from one sample, sequenced in a study of tumor-infiltrating lymphocytes in primary liver carcinoma. Germline DNA was extracted alongside blood RNA, which was obtained from unsorted whole blood. TCR beta cDNA was reverse-transcribed from 500 to 550 ng of total RNA. The reaction used a constant-region primer and ProtoScript II reverse transcriptase. ARM-PCR was slightly modified, and three nested multiplex PCR rounds with it gave rise to the TCR beta libraries. Each of the first two PCR rounds ran nine to ten cycles with TRBV1-TRBV30 forward and C-beta reverse primers. TCRdb re-called the multiplex PCR reads through MiXCR, storing one row per CDR3 protein. The table records hundreds of thousands of distinct CDR3 sequences, 65% of them present only once. The sample consisted of peripheral blood. The origin of the receptors is a middle-aged man with primary liver carcinoma and hepatitis B virus infection.

This clonotype was found many times. The chain employs TRBV4-1 and TRBJ2-1; D not resolved. Trimming removed 1 base at V and 0 bases at J, with 7 bases between. Germline V gives CDR1 MGHRA, CDR2 YSYEKL. This CDR3 region has 15 residues. CDR3 protein: CASSQGARSYNEQFF. The CDR3 bases are TGCGCCAGCAGCCAAGGGGCGCGCTCCTACAATGAGCAGTTCTTC.

This clonotype has just one count. A much larger clonotype is one base distant, so this may be a read error. This chain connects TRBV6-2 or TRBV6-3 to TRBJ2-7, with 7 bases aligning to TRBD1. CDR1 and CDR2 (germline): MNHEY, SVGEGT. The V segment lost 5 bases and the J segment 5 bases; nucleotides outside the gene matches: 6. There are 13 residues in the CDR3. CDR3 sequence (DNA): TGTGCCAGCAGTCTCACAGGGGTCAACGAGCAGTACTTC. Amino acid sequence: CASSLTGVNEQYF.

Note on this clonotype: A much bigger clone sits one base away, suggesting this may be a read error. This sequence joins TRBV4-1 and TRBJ1-2, with D tentatively TRBD1 (6 bases). The CDR3 has 15 residues. The germline V gene has CDR1 MGHRA and CDR2 YSYEKL. The CDR3 loop reads CASSQVSGADYDYTF. The CDR3 nucleotides are TGCGCCAGCAGCCAAGTGTCAGGGGCGGACTATGACTACACCTTC.

This clonotype was detected only a few times. Without the conserved terminal phenylalanine or tryptophan, this CDR3 likely stems from a read error. The chain combines TRBV29-1 with TRBJ1-2; D is undetermined. Germline V gene lookup returns CDR1 SQVTM and CDR2 ANQGSEA. Trimming cost V 3 bases and J 8 bases, with 13 bases left between them. This CDR3 region has 12 residues. The CDR3 loop is CSVDGVTGGYTY. The CDR3, as DNA: TGCAGCGTTGATGGGGTTACGGGGGGCTACACCTAC.

About this clonotype: One junction end disagrees with the germline gene, perhaps due to a read error. V usage is TRBV29-1 and J usage is TRBJ2-5; 11 bases agree with TRBD2. From germline, CDR1 is SQVTM and CDR2 ANQGSEA. This CDR3 comprises 14 residues. The CDR3 DNA sequence: TGCAGCGTCGGAGGGACTAGCGGCCCAGAGACCCAATACTTC. Translated, it gives CSVGGTSGPETQYF.

The rearrangement uses TRBV11-3 and TRBJ2-5; D possibly corresponds to TRBD2 (6 bases). CDR3 length equals 16 residues. CDR1 is SGHNT and CDR2 is YENEEA in the germline V gene. V was pared by 5 bases and J by 4 bases, with 20 bases between. CDR3 in DNA: TGTGCCAGCAGCGCCTCTCCCGGCGGGAACCGAGAGACCCAGTACTTC. Amino acid sequence: CASSASPGGNRETQYF.

Details on this clonotype: Mismatch with germline at one junction end may stem from a read error. The V and J genes are TRBV29-1 and TRBJ2-3; the D gene is possibly TRBD1 (5 bases). CDR1 and CDR2 (germline): SQVTM, ANQGSEA. This CDR3 has 12 amino acids. The CDR3 protein is CSVDDSTDTRYF. CDR3 DNA: TGCAGTGTTGATGACAGCACAGATACGCGGTATTTT.

The chain employs TRBV30 and TRBJ1-2; 8 bases line up with TRBD1. Trimming at V came to 2 bases and at J to 7 bases, leaving 3 bases not matched to a gene. The CDR3 contains 12 residues. CDR1 and CDR2 from the germline V gene are GTSNPN and SVGIG (reference sequence). The CDR3, as DNA: TGTGCCTGGAGTCTACAGGGGGGTGGCTACACCTTC. As protein: CAWSLQGGGYTF.

This clonotype was found a few times. The chain employs TRBV6-6 and TRBJ2-3; D call uncertain. This CDR3 contains 13 residues. The germline V and J ends were trimmed by 2 bases and 1 base, with 4 bases remaining between them. Germline loops: CDR1 MNHNY, CDR2 SVGAGI (reference sequence). CDR3 residues: CASSYKGTDTQYF. The CDR3 bases are TGTGCCAGCAGTTACAAGGGCACAGATACGCAGTATTTT.

Comment on this clonotype: One end of the junction varies from germline; a read error may be responsible. The genes are TRBV29-1 and TRBJ2-5, with 9 bases aligning to TRBD1. CDR3 size: 14 residues. Germline V gene sequence: CDR1 SQVTM, CDR2 ANQGSEA. CDR3: CNIDRGGKSETQYF. The DNA for the CDR3 is TGCAACATTGACAGGGGGGGGAAGAGCGAGACACAGTACTTC.

This clonotype was seen a few times. This sequence joins TRBV7-8 and TRBJ2-2; D is undetermined. The CDR3 covers 10 residues. Germline values: CDR1 SGHVS, CDR2 FQNEAQ. Trimming pared 10 bases from V and 8 bases from J, leaving 8 bases between. DNA for the CDR3: TGTGCCACCTCAATAGGGGAGCTGTTTTTT. It codes for CATSIGELFF.

On this clonotype itself: This sequence may be a read error, since a much larger clone differs from it by one base. The chain is built from TRBV10-3 and TRBJ2-3; possibly TRBD2 for D (5 bases). The V gene lost 1 base and the J gene lost 1 base, with 12 bases spanning the gap. Germline CDR1 is ENHRY and CDR2 is SYGVKD. This CDR3 comprises 16 residues. The CDR3 bases are TGTGCCATCAGTGAGTTGTGGGAGTGGGGCACAGATACGCAGTATTTT. Its protein is CAISELWEWGTDTQYF.

As to this clonotype: This likely comes from a read error, as the CDR3 has no conserved phenylalanine or tryptophan at its end. The DNA is omitted, as the CDR3 cannot be located on it reliably, and the CDR3 follows TCRdb's listing. CDR3 sequence: CASSLDPGETSTDARYL. This sequence joins TRBV11-2 and TRBJ2-3; the listed D gene, TRBD1, was not tested against the DNA. Germline V CDR1 and CDR2: SGHAT, FQNNGV. 17 amino acids form the CDR3, both terminal residues included.

The chain joins TRBV30 to TRBJ2-7; 7 bases map to TRBD1. The CDR3 loop spans 15 amino acids. V shed 3 bases and J 2 bases; nucleotides not matched to a gene: 10. The germline CDR1 and CDR2 sequences are GTSNPN and SVGIG (reference sequence). The CDR3 DNA reads TGTGCCTGGAGAGCCCCTGACAGGGCCCCCTACGAGCAGTACTTC. Its translation: CAWRAPDRAPYEQYF. The whole variable domain, filled in from reference TRBV30 and TRBJ2-7, reads SQTIHQWPATLVQPVGSPLSLECTVEGTSNPNLYWYRQAAGRGLQLLFYSVGIGQISSEVPQNLSASRPQDRQFILSSKKLLLSDSGFYLCAWRAPDRAPYEQYFGPGTRLTVT.

This clonotype has just a few counts. The chain is built from TRBV30 and TRBJ2-3, with 8 bases matching TRBD2. The length of the CDR3 is 16 residues. Trimming removed 2 bases from V and 0 bases from J; junction bases left unmatched: 7. CDR1 is GTSNPN and CDR2 is SVGIG in the germline V gene (reference sequence). CDR3 DNA sequence: TGTGCCTGGAGTAGCGGGAGCGCCTCTAGCACAGATACGCAGTATTTT. It translates to CAWSSGSASSTDTQYF.